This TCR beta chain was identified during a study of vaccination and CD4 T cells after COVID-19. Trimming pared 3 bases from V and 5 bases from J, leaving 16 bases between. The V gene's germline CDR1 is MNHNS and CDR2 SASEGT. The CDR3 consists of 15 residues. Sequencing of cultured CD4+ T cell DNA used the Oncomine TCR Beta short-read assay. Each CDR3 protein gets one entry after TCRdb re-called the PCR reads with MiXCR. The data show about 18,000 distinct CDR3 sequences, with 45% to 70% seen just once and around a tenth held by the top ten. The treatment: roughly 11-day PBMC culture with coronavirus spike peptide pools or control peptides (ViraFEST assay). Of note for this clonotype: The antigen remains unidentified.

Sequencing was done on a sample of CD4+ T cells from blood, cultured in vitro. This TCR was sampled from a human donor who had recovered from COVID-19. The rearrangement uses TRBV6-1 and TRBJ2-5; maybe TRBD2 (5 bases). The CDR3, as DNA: TGTGCCAGCAGTGAGGTGAGCGGCGGCAGGGAGACCCAGTACTTC. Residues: CASSEVSGGRETQYF.